This T cell receptor (beta chain) was identified during a study of blood T cell repertoires in COVID-19. Overall study context: Samples taken during acute and convalescent COVID-19 were collected in the United States, Italy and Spain. Sample material is recorded as cDNA or gDNA derived from T cells, B-cell-depleted T cells, or PBMCs.

One Seattle source followed patients from active infection through their disease course. CDR1 and CDR2 (germline): SEHNR, FQNEAQ (reference sequence). The CDR3 length is 16 residues. Trimming at V came to 2 bases and at J to 8 bases, leaving 8 bases not matched to a gene. Methods used by the authors: It was from reference gene primer amplification that nucleated cell counts were estimated. Libraries were prepared by immunoSEQ multiplex PCR; TCRdb keeps only in-frame clonotypes and omits some of them. That table is the source of V, J and clone size, and D and trimming were worked out from the DNA. The table shows 150,000 or so clones, with 65% to 90% occurring only once.

The sequence was obtained from a woman aged 55 to 70 with COVID-19, enrolled during active disease. The chain employs TRBV7-9 and TRBJ1-4; 10 bases are shared with TRBD1. Sequences were obtained from peripheral blood. CDR3 in DNA: TGTGCCAGCAGCTTATCCCCGGGACAGGGGTACGAAAAACTGTTTTTT. Translated, it gives CASSLSPGQGYEKLFF.